This TCR beta chain derives from a study of blood T cell repertoires in COVID-19. Study at large: Nucleic acid was either cDNA or gDNA, and it came from T cells, B-cell-depleted T cells, or PBMCs.

In the original processing: Reference gene primer amplification gave estimated nucleated cell counts. The method was immunoSEQ multiplex PCR; TCRdb's version includes in-frame clones alone and lacks a portion of them. The DNA gave D and trimming, while V, J and clone size come from that table. The table includes about 250,000 clones, about 82% detected once. The CDR3 runs to 16 residues. Trimming took 5 bases from V and 4 from J; bases not matched to a gene: 9. Germline loops: CDR1 SEHNR, CDR2 FQNEAQ (reference sequence). A single count supports this clone. Sequencing was performed on peripheral blood. This chain links TRBV7-9 with TRBJ1-3, with TRBD1 matching over 9 bases. The sequence was obtained from a woman older than 75 with COVID-19, enrolled during active disease. As DNA, the CDR3 is TGTGCCAGCAGCCTTAGGGGGACAGGGAACGGAAACACCATATATTTT. This codes for CASSLRGTGNGNTIYF.